The 11 T cell receptor beta chains in this list originate from one sample, sequenced in a study of PD-1 blockade in classical Hodgkin lymphoma. Noted time point: cycle 4 day 1 (C4D1), after less than seven weeks of nivolumab. Brentuximab vedotin exposure varied among the patients, all of whom had relapsed after autologous stem cell transplantation. Some clones are missing from TCRdb's copy, which holds only in-frame ones; the method was immunoSEQ multiplex PCR. The data show roughly 27,000 clones, over 55% seen once. This sample comprised peripheral blood mononuclear cells (PBMCs), obtained before the fourth cycle of nivolumab. Every receptor here comes from a human donor with classical Hodgkin lymphoma.

This clone was picked up a small number of times. Within the sample, other DNA sequences also encode this same CDR3. The V gene is TRBV5-1, the J gene TRBJ2-1; D may correspond to TRBD1 or TRBD2 (6 bases each). The CDR3 runs 16 residues. The germline CDR1 and CDR2 sequences are SGHRS and YFSETQ. V lost 4 bases, J lost 2 bases, and 16 bases lay in between. CDR3: CASSPRGEVAYNEQFF. Written as DNA, the CDR3 is TGCGCCAGCAGCCCTAGGGGGGAGGTCGCCTACAATGAGCAGTTCTTC.

The V and J genes are TRBV28 and TRBJ2-3; D is uncertain. The CDR3 is 11 residues long. The V end was cut by 4 bases, the J end by 5 bases, with 4 bases between. Germline lookup yields CDR1 MDHEN and CDR2 SYDVKM. The CDR3 coding sequence is TGTGCCAGCAGTTCTCGAGATACGCAGTATTTT. It specifies CASSSRDTQYF.

The table lists this clone with a count of one. CDR3 sequence reads: CASSPPVRSTDTQYF. As DNA, the CDR3 is TGTGCCAGCTCACCACCGGTCCGAAGCACAGATACGCAGTATTTT. The genes are TRBV18 and TRBJ2-3; the D is unclear. This CDR3 comprises 15 residues. V dropped 0 bases and J dropped 0 bases, with 7 bases sitting between them. Germline values: CDR1 KGHSH, CDR2 LQKENI.

The CDR3 is CASSDFDRGPYGYTF. The CDR3 bases are TGTGCCAGCAGTGACTTCGACAGGGGGCCCTATGGCTACACCTTC. This chain uses TRBV6-4 with TRBJ1-2; 10 bases are shared with TRBD1. This CDR3 is 15 amino acids long. Trimming cost V 1 base and J 4 bases; bases outside gene matches: 3. CDR1 MRHNA and CDR2 SNTAGT come from the germline V gene.

This clone came up a few times. The rearrangement uses TRBV19 and TRBJ2-3; TRBD1 agrees at 8 bases. The germline V gene has CDR1 LNHDA and CDR2 SQIVND (reference sequence). Germline trimming cut 5 bases from V and 3 bases from J; bases unmatched to any gene: 13. The CDR3 contains 17 residues. The CDR3 is CASSRSSTGVMTDTQYF. Here the CDR3 DNA reads TGTGCCAGTAGTCGATCCTCGACAGGGGTTATGACAGATACGCAGTATTTT.

This clone is labeled as medium-sized. The chain has TRBV6-6 and TRBJ1-1; D may be TRBD1 (5 bases). Germline CDR1 is MNHNY and CDR2 is SVGAGI (reference sequence). Trimming cost V 11 bases and J 0 bases, with 19 bases left between them. The CDR3 runs 15 residues. This CDR3 reads CAVQGHLRMNTEAFF. The CDR3 region has the DNA TGTGCCGTCCAAGGACACCTTAGAATGAACACTGAAGCTTTCTTT.

The CDR3 protein is CASSVYEQFF. CDR3 coding DNA: TGTGCCAGCAGTGTGTATGAGCAGTTCTTC. The rearrangement joins TRBV2 to TRBJ2-1, with D unresolved. Trimming took 4 bases from V and 8 from J, leaving 3 bases between them. The CDR3 runs to 10 residues. The germline gives CDR1 SNHLY, CDR2 FYNNEI.

The V gene is TRBV2, the J gene TRBJ2-5, with 11 nucleotides matching TRBD2. J gave up 3 bases and V 1 base, and 1 base lay outside the gene matches. The CDR3 length is 15 residues. Germline-derived CDR1 and CDR2 are SNHLY and FYNNEI. The CDR3 loop is CASSEVGLAEETQYF. The CDR3 region has the DNA TGTGCCAGCAGTGAAGTGGGACTAGCGGAAGAGACCCAGTACTTC.

J is TRBJ1-5 and V is TRBV27; 7 bases fit TRBD1. Germline CDR1 reads MNHEY; CDR2 reads SMNVEV (reference sequence). V lost 5 bases, J lost 0 bases, and 10 bases stayed unmatched. The CDR3 is made up of 17 amino acids. CDR3 sequence reads: CASSPTGAQYSNQPQHF. CDR3 nucleotide sequence: TGTGCCAGCAGTCCTACAGGGGCCCAGTATAGCAATCAGCCCCAGCATTTT.

The chain combines TRBV11-2 with TRBJ2-7; 10 bases are shared with TRBD1. CDR1 SGHAT and CDR2 FQNNGV come from the germline V gene. With V trimmed by 1 base and J by 5 bases, 2 bases remained unmatched. The CDR3 covers 14 residues. CDR3 nucleotides: TGTGCCAGCAGCTTAGCCGGGACAGGGGACGAGCAGTACTTC. This sequence encodes CASSLAGTGDEQYF.

The chain is built from TRBV9 and TRBJ2-7, with 7 nucleotides matching TRBD2. This CDR3 comprises 13 residues. V was pared by 3 bases and J by 6 bases, with 6 bases of the junction left unmatched. Germline V gene lookup returns CDR1 SGDLS and CDR2 YYNGEE. The CDR3 reads CASSGPSGSEQYF. The CDR3 nucleotides are TGTGCCAGCAGCGGTCCTAGCGGAAGCGAGCAGTACTTC. Full variable domain (rest looked up from reference TRBV9 and TRBJ2-7): DSGVTQTPKHLITATGQRVTLRCSPRSGDLSVYWYQQSLDQGLQFLIQYYNGEERAKGNILERFSAQQFPDLHSELNLSSLELGDSALYFCASSGPSGSEQYFGPGTRLTVT.